The 10 T cell receptor beta chains in this list originate from one sample, sequenced in a study of spatial heterogeneity in lung cancer. TCRdb reanalysed the 5' RACE reads using MiXCR and keeps one entry per CDR3 protein. The data show some 83,000 distinct CDR3 sequences, more than 15% seen once. This sample's time point: sample taken at primary tumor resection. Sequencing was performed on whole RNA extracted from tumor and nontumor lung tissue, or from frozen PBMC, and the material was left unsorted. The sample was PBMCs, taken at surgery. Source of these receptors: a male donor with early-stage non-small cell lung cancer.

The V gene is TRBV5-1, the J gene TRBJ2-2; D not certain. With 2 bases removed from V and 2 bases from J, the gap between germline ends came to 13 bases. The germline V gene encodes CDR1 SGHRS and CDR2 YFSETQ. This CDR3 spans 16 amino acids. This chain's CDR3 is CASSFDPAPNTGELFF. The CDR3, as DNA: TGCGCCAGCAGCTTTGATCCGGCGCCTAACACCGGGGAGCTGTTTTTT.

This clonotype was seen only a few times. This rearrangement joins TRBV7-9 to TRBJ2-7, with D hard to call. The CDR3 runs to 14 residues. The V gene lost 2 bases and the J gene lost 1 base, with 9 bases spanning the gap. Germline CDR1 SEHNR, CDR2 FQNEAQ (reference sequence). The CDR3 DNA reads TGTGCCAGCAGCTTAAATGGCGAGTCCTACGAGCAGTACTTC. Its translation is CASSLNGESYEQYF.

This clonotype was recorded many times. This chain's CDR3 is CASSLDGYNQPQHF. The DNA of the CDR3 is TGTGCCAGCAGTCTGGACGGTTACAATCAGCCCCAGCATTTT. The chain recombines TRBV27 with TRBJ1-5; D gene uncertain. V was pared by 5 bases and J by 3 bases, with 11 bases between. The CDR3 is 14 amino acids. Germline V lookup: CDR1 MNHEY, CDR2 SMNVEV (reference sequence).

This chain connects TRBV11-1 to TRBJ2-5, with TRBD1 matching 7 bases. V dropped 5 bases and J dropped 5; count of bases not matched to a gene: 8. Germline V gene lookup returns CDR1 SGHAT and CDR2 FQDESV (reference sequence). This CDR3 contains 14 residues. Here the CDR3 reads CASSQRQGWETQYF. CDR3 bases: TGTGCCAGCAGCCAGCGACAGGGTTGGGAGACCCAGTACTTC.

This clonotype was recorded a few times. V is TRBV6-1 and J is TRBJ1-1; D gene unclear. Germline lookup yields CDR1 MNHNS and CDR2 SASEGT. The CDR3 runs 15 residues. V lost 1 base and J 0 bases, leaving 9 bases between the germline ends. The CDR3 DNA reads as TGTGCCAGCAGTGAAGTGACACACTTGAACACTGAAGCTTTCTTT. Its protein is CASSEVTHLNTEAFF.

In this sample, this clonotype turned up a few times. V is TRBV7-2 and J is TRBJ2-3, with 7 positions matching TRBD1. V was pared by 4 bases and J by 1 base, with 8 bases of the junction left unmatched. Per germline, CDR1 SGHTA and CDR2 FQGNSA. The length of the CDR3 is 16 residues. Written as DNA, the CDR3 is TGTGCCAGCAGCTCCCCCGACAGGGTCGGCACAGATACGCAGTATTTT. Its protein is CASSSPDRVGTDTQYF.

Many counts were recorded for this clonotype. The rearrangement joins TRBV5-5 to TRBJ2-7, with 9 bases fitting TRBD1. J lost 2 bases, V lost 2 bases, and 5 bases had no gene match. Germline V lookup: CDR1 SGHKS, CDR2 YYEKEE (reference sequence). The CDR3 consists of 15 residues. The CDR3 loop reads CASSLGTGFTYEQYF. The CDR3 region has the DNA TGTGCCAGCAGCTTAGGGACAGGGTTTACCTACGAGCAGTACTTC.

This clonotype has only a few counts. The CDR3, as DNA: TGCGCCAGCAAGCCAGGCAGGGGGCCAGAGACCCAGTACTTC. It yields the protein CASKPGRGPETQYF. The J gene is TRBJ2-5, the V gene TRBV5-1, with 8 positions matching TRBD1. The germline V gene has CDR1 SGHRS and CDR2 YFSETQ. The CDR3 runs to 14 residues. V dropped 6 bases and J dropped 4; count of bases not matched to a gene: 8.

This clonotype was counted ten times or more. This chain uses TRBV7-9 with TRBJ2-5; weak D call: TRBD1 (6 bases). The V end was cut by 5 bases, the J end by 2 bases, with 24 bases between. The CDR3 totals 18 residues. Germline lookup yields CDR1 SEHNR and CDR2 FQNEAQ (reference sequence). The CDR3, as DNA: TGTGCCAGCAGCCCTCTACCAGGCCGGCAGGGGTTTCAAGAGACCCAGTACTTC. This codes for CASSPLPGRQGFQETQYF.

This clonotype showed up just a few times. V and J are TRBV27 and TRBJ1-6, with a tentative D call TRBD1 (5 bases). Deletions cut 5 bases from V and 7 bases from J, with 12 bases between. Germline V gives CDR1 MNHEY, CDR2 SMNVEV (reference sequence). CDR3 length: 14 residues. CDR3 residues: CASSEGDPNSPLHF. For the CDR3, the DNA is TGTGCCAGCAGTGAAGGGGACCCGAATTCACCCCTCCACTTT.